This TCR beta chain emerged from a study of human T cells and chemical hapten exposure. Study context: Patch tests applied 0.01% DPC to the upper back and were scored after 6 days. Study results and limitations: Significantly greater numbers of large CDR3 similarity clusters came from expanded TCRs than from controls.

Only a few counts were recorded for this clonotype. The antigen is not known. The library put unique molecular identifiers onto individual cDNA molecules. Each CDR3 protein gets one entry after TCRdb re-called the RACE reads with MiXCR. The sample lists over 95,000 distinct CDR3 sequences, about an eighth occurring once. Noted time point: patch test 1, 2 weeks after DPC sensitization. As for treatment: therapeutic diphenylcyclopropenone sensitization with weekly scalp DPC. The donor pool consisted of alopecia patients aged 18 to 70 years, considered suitable for DPC. In germline, CDR1 is SEHNR, CDR2 FQNEAQ (reference sequence). V lost 6 bases and J lost 1; bases outside the gene matches: 0. CDR3 size: 14 residues.

Here the sequenced sample was whole blood, taken in connection with sensitization to the hapten diphenylcyclopropenone (DPC). V gene TRBV7-9 combines with J gene TRBJ2-2; 9 nucleotides align to TRBD1. This receptor was identified in a middle-aged woman with alopecia areata. Some clones in this sample may be carry-over from other donors' samples. The CDR3 sequence is CASRGQGNTGELFF. The CDR3 coding sequence is TGTGCCAGCAGGGGACAGGGGAACACCGGGGAGCTGTTTTTT.